Presented here are 15 T cell receptor beta chains from one specimen sequenced in a study of metastatic and nonmetastatic thyroid tumors. TCRdb re-called the PCR reads with MiXCR. The repertoire holds tens of thousands of clones, with approximately 15% as singletons. All patients were untreated before thyroid surgery. The sequencing sample was made of blood. These receptors all come from a female donor with papillary thyroid cancer or a benign thyroid nodule (not recorded which). Some clones in this sample may be carry-over from other donors' samples.

Here the CDR3 DNA reads TGTGCCAGCAGTTACGGATGGGGCGCCTCCTACGAGCAGTACTTC. Translated: CASSYGWGASYEQYF. The gene calls are TRBV6-5 and TRBJ2-7; TRBD1 is a possible D gene (5 bases). V dropped 2 bases and J dropped 0 bases, with 11 bases sitting between them. The germline CDR1 and CDR2 sequences are MNHEY and SVGAGI. This CDR3 is 15 amino acids long.

The chain joins TRBV6-2 or TRBV6-3 to TRBJ2-2; 9 positions agree with TRBD2. There are 17 residues in the CDR3. V lost 2 bases, J lost 3 bases, and 7 bases stayed unmatched. CDR1 and CDR2 from the germline V gene are MNHEY and SVGEGT. The CDR3 region is CASSYVLAGRDTGELFF. CDR3 coding DNA: TGTGCCAGCAGTTACGTTCTAGCGGGACGTGACACCGGGGAGCTGTTTTTT.

This clone was observed at least ten times. The V and J genes are TRBV6-1 and TRBJ2-7; D is undetermined. Germline V gives CDR1 MNHNS, CDR2 SASEGT. The CDR3 length is 12 residues. Trimming took off 3 bases at V and 1 base at J, with 4 bases between the two ends. The CDR3 nucleotides read TGTGCCAGCAGTGAGGCTTCCTACGAGCAGTACTTC. It specifies CASSEASYEQYF.

This clone was recorded at least ten times. The rearrangement uses TRBV10-3 and TRBJ1-2; 10 positions agree with TRBD1. The CDR3 spans 14 residues. Germline V lookup: CDR1 ENHRY, CDR2 SYGVKD. V shed 5 bases, J shed 2 bases, and the junction held 2 bases outside the gene matches. CDR3 nucleotide sequence: TGTGCCATCAGTCGGGACAGGGGAAACTATGGCTACACCTTC. This translates into CAISRDRGNYGYTF.

This clone has ten or more counts. The genes are TRBV7-3 and TRBJ2-5; 7 positions match TRBD2. After removal of 4 bases from V and 4 bases from J, the junction contained 3 bases not matched to a gene. Germline CDR1 and CDR2: SGHTA and FQGTGA. This CDR3 has 13 residues. The CDR3 DNA reads TGTGCCAGCAGCTCGGTAGCGGGAGAGACCCAGTACTTC. Its translation is CASSSVAGETQYF.

In its sample, this clone was seen a few times. V and J are TRBV6-6 and TRBJ2-1, with TRBD2 matching 11 bases. Germline V gene lookup returns CDR1 MNHNY and CDR2 SVGAGI (reference sequence). CDR3 length: 16 amino acids. V shed 2 bases, J shed 9 bases, and the junction held 9 bases outside the gene matches. DNA for the CDR3: TGTGCCAGCAGTTACCCTCTAGCGGGAGGAACTCCTGAGCAGTTCTTC. Protein: CASSYPLAGGTPEQFF.

This clone was seen only a few times. A much larger clone sits a single nucleotide away, making a read error possible. This sample includes further DNA sequences coding for the same CDR3. J is TRBJ2-3 and V is TRBV12-3 or TRBV12-4; maybe TRBD1 (6 bases). The CDR3 spans 14 residues. Trimming took 6 bases from V and 5 from J, leaving 15 bases between them. The CDR3 sequence: CASRLTGGQDTQYF. Written as DNA, the CDR3 is TGTGCCAGCAGACTGACAGGTGGTCAAGATACGCAGTATTTT.

This clone was observed many times. The J gene is TRBJ1-6, the V gene TRBV6-5; D is unresolved. CDR1 is MNHEY, CDR2 SVGAGI, per germline. The CDR3 has 15 residues. The V end was cut by 3 bases, the J end by 5 bases, with 11 bases between. In nucleotides, the CDR3 is TGTGCCAGCAGTTATGCCGACACTGATAATTCACCCCTCCACTTT. Protein product: CASSYADTDNSPLHF.

This chain connects TRBV5-5 to TRBJ2-1; 8 nucleotides match TRBD2. This CDR3 comprises 16 residues. J lost 4 bases, V lost 0 bases, and 6 bases had no gene match. The germline V gene encodes CDR1 SGHKS and CDR2 YYEKEE (reference sequence). The CDR3 protein is CASSLVRGGLYNEQFF. For the CDR3, the DNA is TGTGCCAGCAGCTTGGTCCGGGGGGGACTTTACAATGAGCAGTTCTTC. Drawing the rest from reference TRBV5-5 and TRBJ2-1, the complete variable domain is DAGVTQSPTHLIKTRGQQVTLRCSPISGHKSVSWYQQVLGQGPQFIFQYYEKEERGRGNFPDRFSARQFPNYSSELNVNALLLGDSALYLCASSLVRGGLYNEQFFGPGTRLTVL.

Of note for this clone: An end of the junction differs from the germline gene, which may be a read error. This chain joins TRBV7-3 and TRBJ1-2; the D gene is possibly TRBD1 (5 bases). This CDR3 has 15 amino acids. Germline CDR1 is SGHTA and CDR2 is FQGTGA. This CDR3 reads CANSSASTGNYSYTF. CDR3 in DNA: TGTGCCAACAGCTCTGCCTCCACAGGTAACTATAGCTACACCTTC.

A remark on this clone: A read error may account for a junction end that differs from germline. This chain links TRBV12-3 or TRBV12-4 with TRBJ2-3; TRBD2 matches 8 bases. CDR3 length: 16 residues. In DNA form, the CDR3 reads TGTGCCAGCAGCCGGGGACTAGAGACAACCAGAGATGCGCAGTATTTT. Protein product: CASSRGLETTRDAQYF.

The chain has TRBV20-1 and TRBJ2-7; no clear D. This CDR3 is 14 amino acids long. CDR1 and CDR2 from the germline V gene are DFQATT and SNEGSKA (reference sequence). V lost 3 bases and J 3 bases, leaving 15 bases between the germline ends. The CDR3 here is CSASPAANHYEQYF. CDR3 sequence (DNA): TGCAGTGCTAGTCCTGCGGCGAACCACTACGAGCAGTACTTC.

With respect to this clone: At one of its ends the junction is not consistent with the germline gene, which may arise from a read error. This sequence joins TRBV28 and TRBJ2-6; 7 bases are a match to TRBD2. Germline V CDR1 and CDR2: MDHEN, SYDVKM. The CDR3 covers 14 residues. CDR3 loop: CASSTLGGARVLNF. In DNA, the CDR3 is TGTGCCAGCAGCACTTTGGGAGGGGCTCGCGTCCTTAATTTC.

This clone was picked up a small number of times. A single base separates this from a much larger clone, so it may be a read error. The conserved closing phenylalanine or tryptophan is absent in this CDR3, likely reflecting a read error. The rearrangement uses TRBV11-2 and TRBJ2-1, with D perhaps TRBD2 (6 bases). The length of the CDR3 is 14 residues. CDR1 and CDR2 (germline): SGHAT, FQNNGV. Trimming took 5 bases from V and 6 from J, leaving 14 bases between them. The CDR3 coding sequence is TGTGCCAGCAGCCCGAGACTAGAGCGCAATGAGCAGTTCCTC. This sequence encodes CASSPRLERNEQFL.

This clone was picked up many times. The chain has TRBV30 and TRBJ2-2; D is possibly TRBD1 (5 bases). Germline loops: CDR1 GTSNPN, CDR2 SVGIG (reference sequence). The CDR3 has 12 residues. Trimming took off 3 bases at V and 6 bases at J, with 8 bases between the two ends. The CDR3 loop is CAWRQGSGELFF. The CDR3 region has the DNA TGTGCCTGGAGGCAGGGTTCCGGGGAGCTGTTTTTT.